One sample yielded the 27 T cell receptor beta chains listed below, sequenced in a study of T cell responses to AZD1222 COVID-19 vaccine. Here immunoSEQ multiplex PCR was the method, and the copy in TCRdb shows in-frame clones only, minus some. This table holds roughly 120,000 clones, 70% to 90% found once. Sequenced here: peripheral blood, sampled on day 0 of AZD1222 vaccination. These receptors all come from an adult in good health.

The rearrangement joins TRBV3-1 (or the pseudogene TRBV3-2) to TRBJ1-4; D gene ambiguous. The germline gives CDR1 LGHDT, CDR2 YNNKEL (reference sequence). With 1 base removed from V and 4 bases from J, the gap between germline ends came to 4 bases. This CDR3 has 13 amino acids. The CDR3 DNA reads as TGTGCCAGCAGCCAAGTGGATAATGAAAAACTGTTTTTT. It is translated as CASSQVDNEKLFF.

The chain links TRBV10-1 to TRBJ2-1; 9 bases match TRBD2. The CDR3 is 13 amino acids. The V gene's germline CDR1 is WNHNN and CDR2 SYGVQD (reference sequence). After removal of 8 bases from V and 7 bases from J, the junction contained 6 bases not matched to a gene. Here the CDR3 reads CASGTSKGNEQFF. The CDR3 DNA follows: TGCGCCAGCGGGACTAGCAAAGGGAATGAGCAGTTCTTC.

The genes are TRBV19 and TRBJ2-2, with 7 positions matching TRBD2. The CDR3 runs 14 residues. Germline assignment: CDR1 LNHDA and CDR2 SQIVND (reference sequence). J gave up 0 bases and V 7 bases, and 2 bases lay outside the gene matches. CDR3 loop: CASKAGANTGELFF. The DNA for the CDR3 is TGTGCCAGTAAGGCGGGGGCGAACACCGGGGAGCTGTTTTTT.

The rearrangement links TRBV30 to TRBJ1-5, with D possibly matching TRBD1 (5 bases). The germline V gene encodes CDR1 GTSNPN and CDR2 SVGIG (reference sequence). The CDR3 extends over 16 amino acids. With 1 base removed from V and 0 bases from J, the gap between germline ends came to 13 bases. The CDR3 reads CAWSGGSPNSNQPQHF. DNA of the CDR3: TGTGCCTGGAGTGGGGGCAGCCCGAATAGCAATCAGCCCCAGCATTTT. Complete variable domain (other parts from reference TRBV30 and TRBJ1-5): SQTIHQWPATLVQPVGSPLSLECTVEGTSNPNLYWYRQAAGRGLQLLFYSVGIGQISSEVPQNLSASRPQDRQFILSSKKLLLSDSGFYLCAWSGGSPNSNQPQHFGDGTRLSIL.

The CDR3: CASSLVSGRFSYEQYF. CDR3 DNA sequence: TGTGCCAGCTCATTGGTTAGCGGCAGATTCTCCTACGAGCAGTACTTC. V is TRBV18 and J is TRBJ2-7, with a tentative D call TRBD2 (6 bases). Germline V gene data show CDR1 as KGHSH and CDR2 as LQKENI. The CDR3 is made up of 16 amino acids. Trimming took off 5 bases at V and 0 bases at J, with 17 bases between the two ends.

V is TRBV7-2 and J is TRBJ2-3; 7 bases map to TRBD2. The length of the CDR3 is 15 residues. CDR1 SGHTA and CDR2 FQGNSA come from the germline V gene. Unmatched junction bases numbered 4, after V lost 0 bases and J lost 4 bases. CDR3 sequence reads: CASSLAGGGADTQYF. The DNA of the CDR3 is TGTGCCAGCAGCTTAGCCGGGGGAGGGGCAGATACGCAGTATTTT.

The CDR3 sequence is CAWSVGYEQYF. CDR3 bases: TGTGCCTGGAGTGTGGGCTACGAGCAGTACTTC. This chain joins TRBV30 and TRBJ2-7, with no clear D. V gave up 0 bases and J gave up 3 bases, with 3 bases separating them. Germline loops: CDR1 GTSNPN, CDR2 SVGIG (reference sequence). The length of the CDR3 is 11 residues.

This clone came up a few times. V usage is TRBV23-1 and J usage is TRBJ2-7; tentatively, D is TRBD1 or TRBD2 (5 bases each). TRBV23-1 is recorded as an ORF, its role being uncertain. This CDR3 spans 15 amino acids. The ends were cut back, 6 bases at V and 8 bases at J, with 23 bases in the middle. DNA for the CDR3: TGCGCCAGCAGCCACCGACCAGGGTTTGGGGAGAAGCAGTACTTC. Translated: CASSHRPGFGEKQYF.

The V call is TRBV5-1, the J call TRBJ1-3; D is unresolved. V was clipped by 4 bases and J by 0 bases, with 11 bases between them. This CDR3 region has 15 residues. Germline CDR1 SGHRS, CDR2 YFSETQ. CDR3 protein: CASSPDGPSGNTIYF. The CDR3, as DNA: TGCGCCAGCAGCCCGGATGGACCCTCTGGAAACACCATATATTTT.

The J gene is TRBJ1-4, the V gene TRBV6-5; tentative D call: TRBD1 (5 bases). The germline V and J ends were trimmed by 6 bases and 11 bases, with 16 bases remaining between them. Germline V lookup: CDR1 MNHEY, CDR2 SVGAGI. The CDR3 runs to 13 residues. Written as DNA, the CDR3 is TGTGCCAGCAGCCGTCTCCTAGAGGGGAAACTGTTTTTT. It encodes CASSRLLEGKLFF.

The rearrangement uses TRBV19 and TRBJ1-3; 7 bases match TRBD1. The CDR3 runs to 15 residues. The trim removed 6 bases at V and 0 bases at J, leaving 5 bases unmatched. Germline CDR1 LNHDA, CDR2 SQIVND (reference sequence). The chain's CDR3 is CASRGDSLSGNTIYF. CDR3 nucleotides: TGTGCCAGTAGGGGGGACAGTCTCTCTGGAAACACCATATATTTT. Variable domain in full (rest from reference TRBV19 and TRBJ1-3): DGGITQSPKYLFRKEGQNVTLSCEQNLNHDAMYWYRQDPGQGLRLIYYSQIVNDFQKGDIAEGYSVSREKKESFPLTVTSAQKNPTAFYLCASRGDSLSGNTIYFGEGSWLTVV.

The V and J genes are TRBV28 and TRBJ1-1; no clear D. Germline-derived CDR1 and CDR2 are MDHEN and SYDVKM. The V end was cut by 2 bases, the J end by 4 bases, with 20 bases between. The CDR3 runs to 17 residues. In nucleotides, the CDR3 is TGTGCCAGCAGTTTAACACATCTGCGAAAGAAAAGCACTGAAGCTTTCTTT. It is translated as CASSLTHLRKKSTEAFF. The complete variable domain, with remaining parts taken from reference TRBV28 and TRBJ1-1, reads DVKVTQSSRYLVKRTGEKVFLECVQDMDHENMFWYRQDPGLGLRLIYFSYDVKMKEKGDIPEGYSVSREKKERFSLILESASTNQTSMYLCASSLTHLRKKSTEAFFGQGTRLTVV.

This sequence joins TRBV9 and TRBJ1-6; 11 nucleotides match TRBD1. The ends lost 2 bases at V and 0 bases at J; junction bases unmatched: 4. This CDR3 is built from 18 residues. From germline, CDR1 is SGDLS and CDR2 YYNGEE. The CDR3 is CASSVGQGASSYNSPLHF. The CDR3 DNA follows: TGTGCCAGCAGCGTTGGACAGGGGGCGAGCTCCTATAATTCACCCCTCCACTTT.

The J gene is TRBJ1-5, the V gene TRBV19; 11 nucleotides match TRBD1. Looked up from germline, CDR1 is LNHDA and CDR2 is SQIVND (reference sequence). Trimming removed 8 bases from V and 6 bases from J; junction bases left unmatched: 12. The CDR3 runs to 16 residues. CDR3 in amino acids: CASRTGGSLTGQPQHF. Here the CDR3 DNA reads TGTGCCAGTCGGACAGGGGGCTCTCTAACGGGTCAGCCCCAGCATTTT.

The chain carries TRBV5-1 and TRBJ1-1, with no clear D. V was shortened by 0 bases and J by 1 base, with 7 bases between the two germline ends. This CDR3 spans 14 amino acids. Germline values: CDR1 SGHRS, CDR2 YFSETQ. CDR3 sequence reads: CASSLVPGNTEAFF. DNA for the CDR3: TGCGCCAGCAGCTTGGTCCCGGGGAACACTGAAGCTTTCTTT.

The chain uses TRBV28 and TRBJ2-7, with TRBD1 matching 7 bases. CDR1 MDHEN and CDR2 SYDVKM come from the germline V gene. The CDR3 is 19 amino acids. V lost 3 bases to trimming and J lost 1 base; unmatched junction nucleotides: 18. CDR3 sequence reads: CASSFNPTKGQRFSYEQYF. As DNA, the CDR3 is TGTGCCAGCAGTTTCAACCCCACGAAGGGACAGAGATTTTCCTACGAGCAGTACTTC.

Comments on this clone: Other DNA sequences within the sample encode an identical CDR3. The chain combines TRBV11-2 with TRBJ1-2; no firm D call. Trimming cost V 1 base and J 4 bases, with 4 bases left between them. This CDR3 spans 12 amino acids. Germline lookup yields CDR1 SGHAT and CDR2 FQNNGV. The CDR3, as DNA: TGTGCCAGCAGCTTAGGCTCCTATGGCTACACCTTC. Translated, it gives CASSLGSYGYTF. The entire variable domain, with the rest obtained from reference TRBV11-2 and TRBJ1-2, is as follows: EAGVAQSPRYKIIEKRQSVAFWCNPISGHATLYWYQQILGQGPKLLIQFQNNGVVDDSQLPKDRFSAERLKGVDSTLKIQPAKLEDSAVYLCASSLGSYGYTFGSGTRLTVV.

In DNA form, the CDR3 reads TGTGCCAGCAGCCAAGATTGGGCCCTCGGCACTGAAGCTTTCTTT. Its translation: CASSQDWALGTEAFF. The chain is built from TRBV4-2 and TRBJ1-1, with D hard to call. Germline-derived CDR1 and CDR2 are LGHNA and YNFKEQ. Trimming stripped 0 bases from V and 4 bases from J, with 12 bases between. This CDR3 comprises 15 residues.

The rearrangement links TRBV28 to TRBJ1-3; D unclear. V was trimmed by 4 bases and J by 0 bases, leaving 10 bases between them. Germline loops: CDR1 MDHEN, CDR2 SYDVKM. This CDR3 spans 15 amino acids. CDR3 amino acids: CASSSRSDSGNTIYF. The CDR3, as DNA: TGTGCCAGCAGTTCTCGATCGGACTCTGGAAACACCATATATTTT.

The V call is TRBV7-9, the J call TRBJ1-4, with D uncertain. CDR3 length: 15 residues. CDR1 is SEHNR, CDR2 FQNEAQ, per germline (reference sequence). Trimming left V 4 bases short and J 0 bases short, with 9 bases between. As DNA, the CDR3 is TGTGCCAGCAGCTACACCGGAGCAACTAATGAAAAACTGTTTTTT. It yields the protein CASSYTGATNEKLFF.

J is TRBJ1-2 and V is TRBV29-1; D call uncertain. Germline assignment: CDR1 SQVTM and CDR2 ANQGSEA. The length of the CDR3 is 13 residues. V was trimmed by 1 base and J by 5 bases, leaving 11 bases between them. The CDR3 is CSVEGTKSYGYTF. The CDR3 DNA is TGCAGCGTTGAAGGGACTAAGTCGTATGGCTACACCTTC.

This sequence joins TRBV7-2 and TRBJ1-3; D is undetermined. The CDR3 spans 14 residues. The V end was cut by 4 bases, the J end by 4 bases, with 11 bases between. Germline values: CDR1 SGHTA, CDR2 FQGNSA. The CDR3 DNA sequence: TGTGCCAGCAGCTCCCCGGACCTAGGAAACACCATATATTTT. Protein product: CASSSPDLGNTIYF.

V gene TRBV19 combines with J gene TRBJ1-6, with TRBD1 as a possible D gene (5 bases). CDR1 and CDR2 (germline): LNHDA, SQIVND (reference sequence). V dropped 10 bases and J dropped 6 bases, with 16 bases sitting between them. This CDR3 contains 14 residues. The CDR3 region is CATQRGGSNSPLHF. The CDR3 coding sequence is TGTGCCACCCAGCGGGGCGGAAGTAATTCACCCCTCCACTTT.

The chain uses TRBV28 and TRBJ2-2, with 9 bases lining up with TRBD1. Germline V lookup: CDR1 MDHEN, CDR2 SYDVKM. V trimming: 6 bases; J trimming: 6 bases; junction bases outside the gene matches: 5. CDR3 length: 14 residues. CDR3 nucleotides: TGTGCCAGCAGACCGGGACAGGGTCCCGGGGAGCTGTTTTTT. Protein: CASRPGQGPGELFF.

This clone has a single count. V usage is TRBV9 and J usage is TRBJ1-1, with D possibly matching TRBD1 (6 bases). The length of the CDR3 is 13 residues. Germline V gene data show CDR1 as SGDLS and CDR2 as YYNGEE. With 4 bases removed from V and 5 bases from J, the gap between germline ends came to 12 bases. This chain's CDR3 is CASSTQGGTEAFF. CDR3 nucleotides: TGTGCCAGCAGCACTCAAGGGGGGACTGAAGCTTTCTTT.

The chain recombines TRBV29-1 with TRBJ2-3, with D unclear. Between the trimmed V and J ends, which lost 3 bases and 6 bases, there was a span of 13 bases. CDR1 is SQVTM and CDR2 is ANQGSEA in the germline V gene. This CDR3 is built from 13 residues. The chain's CDR3 is CSVDETPRDTQYF. Here the CDR3 DNA reads TGCAGCGTTGACGAGACTCCCCGCGATACGCAGTATTTT.

The J gene is TRBJ1-3, the V gene TRBV27, with a tentative D call TRBD1 (5 bases). The germline gives CDR1 MNHEY, CDR2 SMNVEV (reference sequence). This CDR3 comprises 16 residues. Trimming cost V 5 bases and J 0 bases, with 14 bases left between them. CDR3 nucleotides: TGTGCCAGCAGTCGAGCAGGGTTCGGCTCTGGAAACACCATATATTTT. It is translated as CASSRAGFGSGNTIYF.